The rows below give T cell receptor beta chains drawn from one sample of a study of T cell responses to AZD1222 COVID-19 vaccine. The method was immunoSEQ multiplex PCR; TCRdb's version includes in-frame clones alone and lacks a portion of them. There are approximately 150,000 clones in the sample; approximately 92% occur only once, and roughly 2.2% lies in the top ten. Sequenced here: peripheral blood, sampled on day 0 of AZD1222 vaccination. The receptors here all came from an adult in good health. CDR3s include the opening cysteine and the closing phenylalanine or tryptophan. The D gene is left open where the match is weak. The size entry is marked missing in some rows and otherwise reads once, few, many or a size class.

clone size	J gene	V gene	D gene	CDR3 DNA	CDR3 protein
.	TRBJ1-4	TRBV4-1	TRBD1	TGCGCCAGCAGCCAAGAGGGCTTGGACAGGGGACTTCAGGAAAAACTGTTTTTT	CASSQEGLDRGLQEKLFF
.	TRBJ1-1	TRBV6-6	.	TGTGCCAGCAGTTACGTGAACACTGAAGCTTTCTTT	CASSYVNTEAFF
.	TRBJ1-1	TRBV7-9	TRBD1	TGTGCCAGCAGCACAGGGGGACCCACTGAAGCTTTCTTT	CASSTGGPTEAFF
.	TRBJ2-7	TRBV27	.	TGTGCCAGCAGCGGGGGGCCCTCCTACGAGCAGTACTTC	CASSGGPSYEQYF
.	TRBJ1-3	TRBV4-1	.	TGCGCCAGCAGCCAAGATCCGCGGGTTGTTGGAAACACCATATATTTT	CASSQDPRVVGNTIYF
.	TRBJ1-2	TRBV9	.	TGTGCCAGCAGCGCCGGCTATGGCTACACCTTC	CASSAGYGYTF
.	TRBJ2-7	TRBV7-3	.	TGTGCCAGCAGCTTAACTCCCGGGAACTACGAGCAGTACTTC	CASSLTPGNYEQYF
once	TRBJ2-1	TRBV18	.	TGTGCCAGCTCACCATTTCAGGGGGAGGGTAATGAGCAGTTCTTC	CASSPFQGEGNEQFF
.	TRBJ2-5	TRBV6-2/TRBV6-3	.	TGTGCCAGCAGTCGCGGGCGGGGGCCCTACCAAGAGACCCAGTACTTC	CASSRGRGPYQETQYF
.	TRBJ2-5	TRBV29-1	.	TGCAGCGGGAACCCCGGCAGGGGAGAGACCCAGTACTTC	CSGNPGRGETQYF
.	TRBJ1-1	TRBV14	.	TGTGCCAGCAGCCAAGACGGACACACTGAAGCTTTCTTT	CASSQDGHTEAFF
once	TRBJ1-6	TRBV2	.	TGTGCCAGCGTAGGGTCGAATAATTCACCCCTCCACTTT	CASVGSNNSPLHF
.	TRBJ1-6	TRBV2	.	TGTGCCAGCAGTGAAGACGGGGGCGCGCCCTCACCCCTCCACTTT	CASSEDGGAPSPLHF
.	TRBJ1-2	TRBV24-1	.	TGTGCCACCAGTGATGGACCGTCCTCGGGCTATGGCTACACCTTC	CATSDGPSSGYGYTF
.	TRBJ1-6	TRBV6-5	.	TGTGCCAGCAGTTCCCGGGCCCGGGATTATAATTCACCCCTCCACTTT	CASSSRARDYNSPLHF
.	TRBJ2-2	TRBV5-4	.	TGTGCCAGCAGCGGCCCCGGTGGGCCCGTAGGCGGGGAGCTGTTTTTT	CASSGPGGPVGGELFF
.	TRBJ2-2	TRBV15	TRBD2	TGTGCCACCAGCCAGACTAGCGGGGGCCCCACCGGGGAGCTGTTTTTT	CATSQTSGGPTGELFF
.	TRBJ2-3	TRBV5-1	TRBD2	TGCGCCAGCAGCTTGGCTGGGACTAGCGGGTTAGATACGCAGTATTTT	CASSLAGTSGLDTQYF
.	TRBJ2-1	TRBV21-1	.	TGTGCCAGCAGCAAGACTAGCGTGCCCTACAATGAGCAGTTCTTC	CASSKTSVPYNEQFF
.	TRBJ1-1	TRBV2	.	TGTGCCAGCAGTGAAGGGGTCGTCACTGAAGCTTTCTTT	CASSEGVVTEAFF
.	TRBJ1-5	TRBV18	TRBD1	TGTGCCAGCTCACACACAGGGGACCATAGCAATCAGCCCCAGCATTTT	CASSHTGDHSNQPQHF
.	TRBJ2-3	TRBV5-8	TRBD1	TGTGCCAGCAGCCCGCAGGGGGCTAGCACAGATACGCAGTATTTT	CASSPQGASTDTQYF
few	TRBJ2-3	TRBV5-4	TRBD2	TGTGCCAGCAGCTCCCGGGTGCTAGCGGGGGGGCGTTTCACAGATACGCAGTATTTT	CASSSRVLAGGRFTDTQYF
.	TRBJ1-3	TRBV7-2	.	TGTGCCAGCAGCTTAGCGACCGGGGGAAACACCATATATTTT	CASSLATGGNTIYF
.	TRBJ1-4	TRBV14	.	TGTGCCAGCAGCCCTCGGGGTGAAAAACTGTTTTTT	CASSPRGEKLFF
.	TRBJ2-2	TRBV7-3	.	TGTGCCAGCAGCTTGACCGAGCCCGGGGAGCTGTTTTTT	CASSLTEPGELFF
.	TRBJ1-2	TRBV5-1	TRBD1	TGCGCCAGCAGCTCCGACAGGGGCCACTATGGCTACACCTTC	CASSSDRGHYGYTF
once	TRBJ2-7	TRBV7-2	.	TGTGCCAGCAGCTTAGAGGGTGCCCTCGGGGTCTACGAGCAGTACTTC	CASSLEGALGVYEQYF
.	TRBJ1-2	TRBV7-2	TRBD1	TGTGCCAGCAGCTCACGACAGGGACTCTCGTATGGCTACACCTTC	CASSSRQGLSYGYTF
.	TRBJ2-5	TRBV2	.	TGTGCCACTACCACCCTCGGTGGGGAGACCCAGTACTTC	CATTTLGGETQYF
few	TRBJ1-3	TRBV4-1	.	TGCGCCAGCAGCCAAGGAGGACCAGTAACCACTGGAAACACCATATATTTT	CASSQGGPVTTGNTIYF
once	TRBJ1-6	TRBV11-2	TRBD1	TGTGCCAGCAGCTTAGTAACAGGGGGAACCTATAATTCACCCCTCCACTTT	CASSLVTGGTYNSPLHF
.	TRBJ2-3	TRBV7-2	TRBD2	TGTGCCAGCAGCCCCATAGGACTAGCGGGCTTCAGCACAGATACGCAGTATTTT	CASSPIGLAGFSTDTQYF
.	TRBJ1-2	TRBV7-9	TRBD1	TGTGCCAGCAGCTCCCGGGACAGGGGCCCCTACACCTTC	CASSSRDRGPYTF
.	TRBJ1-5	TRBV11-2	.	TGTGCCAGCAGCTTGGGACATTATAGCAATCAGCCCCAGCATTTT	CASSLGHYSNQPQHF
.	TRBJ2-3	TRBV7-3	TRBD1	TGTGCCAGCAGCTTAACAGGACAGGGCACAGATACGCAGTATTTT	CASSLTGQGTDTQYF
.	TRBJ1-1	TRBV21-1	.	TGTGCCAGCAGCCTCCTCCTAGCTGGGACGGCGAACACTGAAGCTTTCTTT	CASSLLLAGTANTEAFF
.	TRBJ2-5	TRBV9	TRBD1	TGTGCCAGCAGCGTAGCGCCAGGGGGAGAGACCCAGTACTTC	CASSVAPGGETQYF
.	TRBJ1-6	TRBV11-2	TRBD1	TGTGCCAGCAGCTTAAGACAGGGATTAGGTTCACCCCTCCACTTT	CASSLRQGLGSPLHF
.	TRBJ2-1	TRBV27	TRBD1	TGTGCCAGCAGTTCCGAACAGGGGTACAATGAGCAGTTCTTC	CASSSEQGYNEQFF
.	TRBJ1-5	TRBV19	.	TGTGCCAGTAGTACACAGGGAAATCAGCCCCAGCATTTT	CASSTQGNQPQHF
.	TRBJ2-7	TRBV9	.	TGTGCCAGCGGGCGGGGAAACTACGAGCAGTACTTC	CASGRGNYEQYF
.	TRBJ2-3	TRBV7-2	.	TGTGCCAGCAGCCCCAACAGGCGCCAGGGGCAGTATTTT	CASSPNRRQGQYF
once	TRBJ2-5	TRBV2	.	TGTGCCAGCACCCCTCTGGAGACCCAGTACTTC	CASTPLETQYF
.	TRBJ1-4	TRBV10-2	.	TGCGCCAGCAGCCCTCGGGGGGCGAGGAGTGAAAAACTGTTTTTT	CASSPRGARSEKLFF
.	TRBJ2-1	TRBV11-1	TRBD2	TGTGCCAGCAGCTTAGCAGCCGGGGGGGCCGTTGGTGAGCAGTTCTTC	CASSLAAGGAVGEQFF
.	TRBJ1-1	TRBV19	.	TGTGCCAGTAGTATAGAGCGGGGGGCGCGAGGAAAAGCTTTCTTT	CASSIERGARGKAFF
.	TRBJ2-7	TRBV6-5	.	TGTGCCAGCAGTTACAAGCAGAACTACGAGCAGTACTTC	CASSYKQNYEQYF
.	TRBJ2-1	TRBV20-1	.	TGCAGTGCTAGTGAGTGGGGGAGCTCCTACAATGAGCAGTTCTTC	CSASEWGSSYNEQFF
.	TRBJ1-3	TRBV7-9	.	TGTGCCAGCAGCTTCCTCTCTGGAAACACCATATATTTT	CASSFLSGNTIYF
few	TRBJ2-3	TRBV2	TRBD1	TGTGCCAGCATGAGGACAGGAGGAATAGATACGCAGTATTTT	CASMRTGGIDTQYF